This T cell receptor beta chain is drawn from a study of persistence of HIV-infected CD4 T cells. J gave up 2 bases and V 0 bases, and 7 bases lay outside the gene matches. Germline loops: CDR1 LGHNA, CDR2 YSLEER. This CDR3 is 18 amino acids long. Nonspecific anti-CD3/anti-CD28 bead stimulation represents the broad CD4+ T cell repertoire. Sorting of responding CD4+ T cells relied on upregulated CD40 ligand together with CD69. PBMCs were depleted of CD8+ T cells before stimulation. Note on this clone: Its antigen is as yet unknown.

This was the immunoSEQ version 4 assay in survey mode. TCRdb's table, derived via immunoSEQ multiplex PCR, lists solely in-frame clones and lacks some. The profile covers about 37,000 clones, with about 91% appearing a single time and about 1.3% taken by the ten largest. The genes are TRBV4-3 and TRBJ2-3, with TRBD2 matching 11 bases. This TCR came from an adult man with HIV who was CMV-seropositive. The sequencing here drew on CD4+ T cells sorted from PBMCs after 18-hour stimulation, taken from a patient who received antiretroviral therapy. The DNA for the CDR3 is TGCGCCAGCAGCCAAGATGCTGGGACTAGCGGATACACAGATACGCAGTATTTT. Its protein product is CASSQDAGTSGYTDTQYF.